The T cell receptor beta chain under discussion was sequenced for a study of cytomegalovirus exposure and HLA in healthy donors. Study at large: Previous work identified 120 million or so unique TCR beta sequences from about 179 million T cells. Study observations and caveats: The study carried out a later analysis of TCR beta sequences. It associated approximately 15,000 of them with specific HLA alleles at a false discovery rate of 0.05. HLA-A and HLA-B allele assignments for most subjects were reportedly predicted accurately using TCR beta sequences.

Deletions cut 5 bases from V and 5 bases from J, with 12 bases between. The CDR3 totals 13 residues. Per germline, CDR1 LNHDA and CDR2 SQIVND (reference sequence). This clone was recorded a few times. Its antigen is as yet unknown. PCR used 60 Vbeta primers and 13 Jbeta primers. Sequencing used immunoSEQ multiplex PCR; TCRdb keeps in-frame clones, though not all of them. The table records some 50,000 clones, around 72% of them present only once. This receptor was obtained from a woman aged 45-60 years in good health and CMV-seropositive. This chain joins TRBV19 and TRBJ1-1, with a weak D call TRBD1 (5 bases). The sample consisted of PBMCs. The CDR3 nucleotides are TGTGCCAGTAGTTCGGACATAACGACTGAAGCTTTCTTT. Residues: CASSSDITTEAFF.